This TCR beta chain originates from a study of beta chain features in type 1 diabetes. The V and J ends lost 0 bases and 0 bases respectively, with 9 bases between them. The CDR3 is 16 residues long. CDR1 and CDR2 (germline): SGHVS, FNYEAQ. Expressed TCRB transcripts were sequenced after all isolated RNA was converted to cDNA. The table came from immunoSEQ multiplex PCR; TCRdb's copy has only in-frame clones and leaves some out. The sample contains a few hundred thousand clones, about 29% of which appear only once. Study results and caveats: Naive, central memory and Treg TCRB repertoires seemed to resemble each other more closely in patients than they did in healthy donors. Type 1 diabetes patients had TCRB CDR3s that were shorter (moderately but significantly so) in all four CD4+ subsets. Any PCR bias toward short templates would affect both groups alike.

A remark on this clone: Antigen specificity is unknown.

The sequence came from a man younger than 35 in good health. The sample comprised naive CD4+ T cells from blood. The genes are TRBV7-6 and TRBJ2-1; D uncertain. CDR3 DNA: TGTGCCAGCAGCTTAGCGGTACTCCCCTCCTACAATGAGCAGTTCTTC. It specifies CASSLAVLPSYNEQFF.